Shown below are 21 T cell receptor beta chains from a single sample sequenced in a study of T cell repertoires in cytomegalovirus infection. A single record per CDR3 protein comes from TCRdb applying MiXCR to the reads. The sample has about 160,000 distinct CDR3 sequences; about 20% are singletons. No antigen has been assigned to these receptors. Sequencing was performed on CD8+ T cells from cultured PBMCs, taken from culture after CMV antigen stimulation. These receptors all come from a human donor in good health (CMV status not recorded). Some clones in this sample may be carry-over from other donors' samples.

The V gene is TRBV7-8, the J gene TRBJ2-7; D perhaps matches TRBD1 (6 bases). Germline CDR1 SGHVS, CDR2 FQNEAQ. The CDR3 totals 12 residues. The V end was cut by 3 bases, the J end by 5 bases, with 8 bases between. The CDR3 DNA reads TGTGCCAGCAGCTTGGACAGCGACGAGCAGTACTTC. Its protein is CASSLDSDEQYF.

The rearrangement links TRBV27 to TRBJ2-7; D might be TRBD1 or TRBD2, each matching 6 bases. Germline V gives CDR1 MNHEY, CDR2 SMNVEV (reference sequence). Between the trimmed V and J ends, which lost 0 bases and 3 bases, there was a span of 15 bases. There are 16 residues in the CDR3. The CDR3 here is CASSLSNGGESYEQYF. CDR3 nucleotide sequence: TGTGCCAGCAGTTTATCGAACGGGGGCGAAAGCTACGAGCAGTACTTC.

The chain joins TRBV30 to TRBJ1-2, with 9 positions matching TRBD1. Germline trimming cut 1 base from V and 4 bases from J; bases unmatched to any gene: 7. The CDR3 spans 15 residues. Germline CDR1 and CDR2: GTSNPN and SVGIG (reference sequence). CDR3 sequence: CAWSGGDRAAYGYTF. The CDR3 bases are TGTGCCTGGAGTGGCGGGGACAGGGCCGCCTATGGCTACACCTTC.

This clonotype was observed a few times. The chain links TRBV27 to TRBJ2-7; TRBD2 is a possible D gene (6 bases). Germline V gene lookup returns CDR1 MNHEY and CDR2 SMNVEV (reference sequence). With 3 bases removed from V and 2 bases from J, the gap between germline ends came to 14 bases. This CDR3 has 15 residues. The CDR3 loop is CASSLEGSWPYEQYF. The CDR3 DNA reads TGTGCCAGCAGTTTGGAGGGCAGTTGGCCCTACGAGCAGTACTTC.

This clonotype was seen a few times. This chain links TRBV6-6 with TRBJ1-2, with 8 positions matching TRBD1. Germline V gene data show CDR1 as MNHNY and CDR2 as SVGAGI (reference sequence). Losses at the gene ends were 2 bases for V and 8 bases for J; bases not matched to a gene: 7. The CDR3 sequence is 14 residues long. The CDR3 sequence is CASSYGGRGLGYTF. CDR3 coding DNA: TGTGCCAGCAGTTACGGTGGCAGGGGGCTAGGCTACACCTTC.

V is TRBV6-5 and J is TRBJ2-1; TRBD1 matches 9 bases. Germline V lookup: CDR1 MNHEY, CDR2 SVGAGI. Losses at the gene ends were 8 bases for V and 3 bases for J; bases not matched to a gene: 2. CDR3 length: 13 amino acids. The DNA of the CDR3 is TGTGCCAGCCGGGACAGGGTCTACAATGAGCAGTTCTTC. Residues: CASRDRVYNEQFF.

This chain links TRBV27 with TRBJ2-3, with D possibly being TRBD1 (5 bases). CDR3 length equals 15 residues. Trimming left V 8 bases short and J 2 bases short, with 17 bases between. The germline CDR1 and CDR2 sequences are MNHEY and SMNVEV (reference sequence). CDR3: CASSRTRVNTDTQYF. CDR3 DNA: TGTGCCAGCTCAAGGACCAGGGTGAACACAGATACGCAGTATTTT.

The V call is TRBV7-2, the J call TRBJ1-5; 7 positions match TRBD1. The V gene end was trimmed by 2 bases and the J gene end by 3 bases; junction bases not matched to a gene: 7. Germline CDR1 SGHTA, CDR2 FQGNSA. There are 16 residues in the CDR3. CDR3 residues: CASSLNAGGPNQPQHF. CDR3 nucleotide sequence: TGTGCCAGCAGCTTAAACGCAGGGGGTCCCAATCAGCCCCAGCATTTT.

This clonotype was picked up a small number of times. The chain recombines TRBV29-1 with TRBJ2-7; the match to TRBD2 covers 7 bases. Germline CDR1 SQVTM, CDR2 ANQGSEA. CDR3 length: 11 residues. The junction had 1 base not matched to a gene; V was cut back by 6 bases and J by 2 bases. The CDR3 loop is CSVGGAYEQYF. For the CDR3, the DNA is TGCAGCGTGGGGGGGGCCTACGAGCAGTACTTC.

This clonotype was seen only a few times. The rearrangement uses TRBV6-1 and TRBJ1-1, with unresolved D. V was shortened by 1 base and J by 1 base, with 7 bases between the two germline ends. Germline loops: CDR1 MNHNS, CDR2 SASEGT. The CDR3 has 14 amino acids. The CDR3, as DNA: TGTGCCAGCAGTGAAGGGTCTGAGAACACTGAAGCTTTCTTT. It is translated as CASSEGSENTEAFF.

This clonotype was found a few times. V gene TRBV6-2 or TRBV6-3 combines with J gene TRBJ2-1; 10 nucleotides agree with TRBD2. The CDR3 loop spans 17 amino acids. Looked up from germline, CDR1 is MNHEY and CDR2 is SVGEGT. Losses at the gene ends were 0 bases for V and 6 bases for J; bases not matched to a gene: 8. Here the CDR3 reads CASSYSLGLAGANEQFF. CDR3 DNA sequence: TGTGCCAGCAGTTACTCCCTGGGTCTAGCGGGGGCCAATGAGCAGTTCTTC.

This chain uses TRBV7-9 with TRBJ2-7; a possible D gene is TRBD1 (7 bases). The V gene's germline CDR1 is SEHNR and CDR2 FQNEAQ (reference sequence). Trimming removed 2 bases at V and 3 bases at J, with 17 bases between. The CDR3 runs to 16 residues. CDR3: CASSLPPGRGDYEQYF. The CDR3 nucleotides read TGTGCCAGCAGCTTACCCCCGGGCAGGGGGGACTACGAGCAGTACTTC.

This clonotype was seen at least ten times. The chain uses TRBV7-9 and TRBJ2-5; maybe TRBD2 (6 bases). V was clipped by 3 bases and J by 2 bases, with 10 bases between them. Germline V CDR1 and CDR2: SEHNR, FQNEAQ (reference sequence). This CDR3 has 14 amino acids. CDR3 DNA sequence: TGTGCCAGCAGCTTGGCGGGGTATCAAGAGACCCAGTACTTC. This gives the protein CASSLAGYQETQYF.

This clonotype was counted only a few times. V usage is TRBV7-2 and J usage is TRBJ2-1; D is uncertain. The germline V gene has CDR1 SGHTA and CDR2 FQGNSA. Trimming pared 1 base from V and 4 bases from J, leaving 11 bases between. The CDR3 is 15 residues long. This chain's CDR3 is CASSLGRSGYNEQFF. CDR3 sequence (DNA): TGTGCCAGCAGCTTAGGTCGGTCCGGGTACAATGAGCAGTTCTTC. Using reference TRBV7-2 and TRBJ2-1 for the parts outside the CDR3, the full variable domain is GAGVSQSPSNKVTEKGKDVELRCDPISGHTALYWYRQSLGQGLEFLIYFQGNSAPDKSGLPSDRFSAERTGGSVSTLTIQRTQQEDSAVYLCASSLGRSGYNEQFFGPGTRLTVL.

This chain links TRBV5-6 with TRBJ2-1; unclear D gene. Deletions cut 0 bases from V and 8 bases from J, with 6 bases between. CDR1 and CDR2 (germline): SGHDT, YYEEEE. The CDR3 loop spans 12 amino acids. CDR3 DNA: TGTGCCAGCAGCTTGGTCGTGCATGAGCAGTTCTTC. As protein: CASSLVVHEQFF.

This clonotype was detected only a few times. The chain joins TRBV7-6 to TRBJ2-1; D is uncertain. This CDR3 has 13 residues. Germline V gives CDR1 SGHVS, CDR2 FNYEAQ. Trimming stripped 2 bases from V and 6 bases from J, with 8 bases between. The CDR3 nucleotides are TGTGCCAGCAGCTTAAGTACCCCCAATGAGCAGTTCTTC. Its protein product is CASSLSTPNEQFF.

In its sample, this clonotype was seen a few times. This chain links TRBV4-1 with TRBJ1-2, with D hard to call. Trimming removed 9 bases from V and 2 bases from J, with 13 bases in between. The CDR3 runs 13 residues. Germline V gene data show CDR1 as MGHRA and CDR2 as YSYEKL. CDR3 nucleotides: TGCGCCAGTGGTCAACCCCTAAACTATGGCTACACCTTC. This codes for CASGQPLNYGYTF.

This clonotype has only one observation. The CDR3 bases are TGTGCCAGCAGTTACTCCCTAGAAGCAGTCAATGAGCAGTTCTTC. This translates into CASSYSLEAVNEQFF. The genes are TRBV6-6 and TRBJ2-1; the D is unclear. CDR1 and CDR2 (germline): MNHNY, SVGAGI (reference sequence). The CDR3 is made up of 15 amino acids. The ends were cut back, 0 bases at V and 6 bases at J, with 12 bases in the middle.

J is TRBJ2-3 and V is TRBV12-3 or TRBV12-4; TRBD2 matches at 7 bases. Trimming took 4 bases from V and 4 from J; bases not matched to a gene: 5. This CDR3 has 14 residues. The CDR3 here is CASSSKRDADTQYF. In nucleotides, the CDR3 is TGTGCCAGCAGTTCTAAGCGGGACGCAGATACGCAGTATTTT.

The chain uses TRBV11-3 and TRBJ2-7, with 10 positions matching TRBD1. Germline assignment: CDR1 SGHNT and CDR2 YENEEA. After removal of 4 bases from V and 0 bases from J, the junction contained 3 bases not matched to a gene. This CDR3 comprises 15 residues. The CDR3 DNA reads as TGTGCCAGCAGCTCGGGACAGGGGCTCTCCTACGAGCAGTACTTC. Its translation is CASSSGQGLSYEQYF.

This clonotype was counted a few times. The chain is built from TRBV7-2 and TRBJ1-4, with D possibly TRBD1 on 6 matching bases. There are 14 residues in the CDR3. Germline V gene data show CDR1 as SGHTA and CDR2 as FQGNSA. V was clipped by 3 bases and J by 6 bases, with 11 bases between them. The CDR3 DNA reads TGTGCCAGCAGCTTCACAGGGTTGGATGAAAAACTGTTTTTT. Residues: CASSFTGLDEKLFF.